Described below is a single T cell receptor beta chain sequence and its context. TCRdb's copy holds only in-frame clones and misses some; the assay was immunoSEQ multiplex PCR. The sample lists tens of thousands of clones, approximately 94% occurring once. The CDR3 extends over 16 amino acids. Germline loops: CDR1 SGHAT, CDR2 FQNNGV. V shed 0 bases, J shed 6 bases, and the junction held 7 bases outside the gene matches. This entry comes from a study of technical replicates of blood from four donors. This receptor was obtained from a human donor in good health. What was sequenced was T cells isolated from PBMCs. The chain recombines TRBV11-2 with TRBJ2-2, with 7 bases that match TRBD2. The CDR3 DNA reads as TGTGCCAGCAGCTTAGATGGACTAGGGATTGCCGGGGAGCTGTTTTTT. Translated, it gives CASSLDGLGIAGELFF.